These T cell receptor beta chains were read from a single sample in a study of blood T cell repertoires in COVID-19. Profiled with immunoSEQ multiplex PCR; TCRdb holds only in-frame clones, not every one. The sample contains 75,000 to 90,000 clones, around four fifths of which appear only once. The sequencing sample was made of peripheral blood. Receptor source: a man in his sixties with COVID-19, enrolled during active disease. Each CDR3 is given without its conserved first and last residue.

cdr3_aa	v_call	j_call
ATTPGGRTNEKLF	TRBV5-1	TRBJ1-4
ASSPPSNRVGRTEAF	TRBV27	TRBJ1-1
ASSQLTGGANTGELF	TRBV14	TRBJ2-2
ASSPGLAGGPGY	TRBV18	TRBJ2-5
ASSLDRGSYEQY	TRBV11-2	TRBJ2-7
ASSLNRQGSEKLF	TRBV5-5	TRBJ1-4
ASSPRDEQF	TRBV18	TRBJ2-1
AIRGRETNTEAF	TRBV10-3	TRBJ1-1
ASSPGQGGETQY	TRBV18	TRBJ2-5
ASSLAQSKSTEAF	TRBV5-1	TRBJ1-1
ATASRGGQRAYEQY	TRBV15	TRBJ2-7
ASSLGRGNTEAF	TRBV11-1	TRBJ1-1
ASSLPWPNTGELF	TRBV13	TRBJ2-2
ASSLGQGLYGYT	TRBV5-1	TRBJ1-2
ASSLGQGLQETQY	TRBV5-1	TRBJ2-5
ASSIKEGQQAF	TRBV19	TRBJ1-1
ASSFSNTEAF	TRBV7-8	TRBJ1-1
ASSWGGTTDTQY	TRBV19	TRBJ2-3
AWRLQGPYEQY	TRBV30	TRBJ2-7
ASGPGQGVSDTQY	TRBV12-5	TRBJ2-3
ASSQNGGGLGDTEAF	TRBV4-1	TRBJ1-1
ASSLDGYEQY	TRBV5-4	TRBJ2-7
ASSLQGYNEQF	TRBV11-3	TRBJ2-1
ASSLGGSQETQY	TRBV7-2	TRBJ2-5
ASSLTQSYEQY	TRBV7-3	TRBJ2-7
ATSDLNSGRMF	TRBV24-1	TRBJ2-1
ASSYLKTAGQGSYGYT	TRBV7-9	TRBJ1-2
ASSSRRGALQAEAF	TRBV27	TRBJ1-1
ASSLGGGQAYNSPLH	TRBV7-3	TRBJ1-6
ASSEYTEKLF	TRBV6-1	TRBJ1-4
ASSYGQGAGQPQH	TRBV6-2/TRBV6-3	TRBJ1-5
ASSFGLAPSYEQY	TRBV11-2	TRBJ2-7
ASTISNNLQVGREKLF	TRBV2	TRBJ1-4
ASSPPSQSGELF	TRBV18	TRBJ2-2
ASSLVGVAGAEETQY	TRBV7-3	TRBJ2-5
ASSLGPGSGNTIY	TRBV7-2	TRBJ1-3
ASGSGSLSSYEQY	TRBV7-2	TRBJ2-7
ASSLGLAGGHKQF	TRBV7-7	TRBJ2-1
ASSLRGQGRVGEQY	TRBV27	TRBJ2-7
AWSFTGVPDTQY	TRBV30	TRBJ2-3
SVEKGRTGGYNEQY	TRBV29-1	TRBJ2-7
SASQGLQKTYEQY	TRBV20-1	TRBJ2-7
ASSQETGTGGYT	TRBV3-1/TRBV3-2	TRBJ1-2
ASSRRRELAHEQY	TRBV5-1	TRBJ2-7
ASSPRTGANTEAF	TRBV5-4	TRBJ1-1
AWTASTGQF	TRBV30	TRBJ2-1
SGCWGRGEKLF	TRBV29-1	TRBJ1-4
ASSTQGAQHQPQH	TRBV6-5	TRBJ1-5
ASSQQGGSTEAF	TRBV7-3	TRBJ1-1
ADGGPANEQF	TRBV12-3/TRBV12-4	TRBJ2-1
ASSWGEGLSEQF	TRBV5-1	TRBJ2-1
ATSNNADTQY	TRBV15	TRBJ2-3
ASSLARINTGELF	TRBV5-4	TRBJ2-2
ASRVQGVEAF	TRBV5-6	TRBJ1-1